Reported below is one TCR beta chain. The target antigen is unknown. The data are from a study of post-analysis software for immune sequencing data. Study-level results: Controls' normalized Chao1 diversity significantly exceeded that of multiple sclerosis patients.

Carried by the TCR beta cDNA libraries were unique molecular identifiers. A population of roughly 0.85 to 10 million T cells gave rise to about half a million cDNA molecules. MiXCR, applied by TCRdb to the PCR reads, yields one record per CDR3 protein. The table has about 620,000 distinct CDR3 sequences, about 40% seen once; the top ten hold over 1.5%. The source material was blood. The TCR sequence derives from a girl aged 10 to 17 with multiple sclerosis.

The CDR3 sequence is CASSLGQPSVDYGYTF. In nucleotides, the CDR3 is TGTGCCAGCAGCTTAGGACAGCCCTCGGTGGACTATGGCTACACCTTC. The chain couples TRBV7-3 to TRBJ1-2; tentatively, D is TRBD1 (6 bases). In germline, CDR1 is SGHTA, CDR2 FQGTGA. The CDR3 loop spans 16 amino acids. V was shortened by 2 bases and J by 3 bases, with 16 bases between the two germline ends.